The rows below give T cell receptor beta chains drawn from one sample of a study of Tregs in tolerant kidney transplant recipients. The method was immunoSEQ multiplex PCR; TCRdb's version includes in-frame clones alone and lacks a portion of them. The sample lists 90,000 to 130,000 clones; 85% to 90% were seen once. The sample was CD4+ T cells from blood, taken before the transplant. All receptors derive from a human donor who received a combined kidney and bone marrow transplant. CDR3s include the opening cysteine and the closing phenylalanine or tryptophan. The D gene is left open where the match is weak. Only part of the rows carry a size: once, few, many, or a class if the clone is expanded.

TRBV19,TRBJ1-2,.,few,CASRGDGYTF,TGTGCCAGCCGGGGGGATGGCTACACCTTC
TRBV6-5,TRBJ2-3,TRBD1,once,CASSRQGLITDTQYF,TGTGCCAGCAGTAGACAGGGTCTAATAACAGATACGCAGTATTTT
TRBV7-8,TRBJ2-7,TRBD1,.,CASSFEQGAYEQYF,TGTGCCAGCAGCTTTGAACAGGGGGCCTACGAGCAGTACTTC
TRBV19,TRBJ1-2,.,.,CASSIGPTRYTF,TGTGCCAGTAGTATAGGTCCTACCCGCTACACCTTC
TRBV18,TRBJ2-7,TRBD2,.,CASSPPGAPGLAVYEQYF,TGTGCCAGCTCACCACCGGGGGCCCCGGGACTAGCGGTCTACGAGCAGTACTTC
TRBV11-3,TRBJ2-5,.,.,CASSLGASIQETQYF,TGTGCCAGCAGCTTAGGGGCGAGTATCCAAGAGACCCAGTACTTC
TRBV10-2,TRBJ2-7,.,.,CASSEENEQYF,TGCGCCAGCAGTGAGGAGAACGAGCAGTACTTC
TRBV7-2,TRBJ1-1,.,.,CASSLYRNTEAFF,TGTGCCAGCAGCTTATACAGGAACACTGAAGCTTTCTTT
TRBV18,TRBJ2-1,TRBD1,.,CASSPIGDSLLQFF,TGTGCCAGCTCCCCGATCGGGGACAGCCTTTTGCAGTTCTTC
TRBV9,TRBJ1-3,.,.,CASSVDSSGNTIYF,TGTGCCAGCAGCGTAGACAGCTCTGGAAACACCATATATTTT
TRBV7-9,TRBJ1-2,.,.,CASSPSGGGEGYTF,TGTGCCAGCAGCCCCTCCGGTGGAGGGGAAGGCTACACCTTC
TRBV7-9,TRBJ2-5,TRBD1,.,CASSSGQGGGETQYF,TGTGCCAGCAGCTCGGGACAGGGAGGGGGAGAGACCCAGTACTTC
TRBV10-3,TRBJ1-1,TRBD1,.,CAISESIGTGGHTEAFF,TGTGCCATCAGTGAGTCGATAGGGACAGGGGGCCACACTGAAGCTTTCTTT
TRBV18,TRBJ1-6,TRBD1,.,CASSAGTANSPLHF,TGTGCCAGCTCAGCCGGGACAGCGAATTCACCCCTCCACTTT
TRBV28,TRBJ1-1,.,.,CASSLTGTSAEAFF,TGTGCCAGCAGTTTAACCGGGACATCAGCTGAAGCTTTCTTT
TRBV4-1,TRBJ1-4,TRBD1,.,CASSQDFGTGGEKLFF,TGCGCCAGCAGCCAAGATTTCGGGACAGGGGGTGAAAAACTGTTTTTT
TRBV6-5,TRBJ1-1,.,.,CASSYSSNTEAFF,TGTGCCAGCAGTTATTCCTCGAACACTGAAGCTTTCTTT
TRBV28,TRBJ1-5,TRBD1,.,CASSVGGQGPGPQHF,TGTGCCAGCAGTGTAGGGGGACAGGGGCCTGGGCCCCAGCATTTT
TRBV18,TRBJ1-2,.,.,CASSPREESGYTF,TGTGCCAGCTCACCACGGGAGGAGTCAGGCTACACCTTC
TRBV13,TRBJ1-2,.,.,CASRSVREYGYTF,TGTGCCAGCAGGTCCGTAAGGGAGTATGGCTACACCTTC
TRBV5-1,TRBJ2-5,TRBD2,few,CASGFGTSGQETQYF,TGCGCCAGCGGATTTGGGACTAGCGGACAAGAGACCCAGTACTTC
TRBV7-2,TRBJ1-2,.,.,CASVAESYYGYTF,TGTGCCAGCGTGGCCGAATCCTACTATGGCTACACCTTC
TRBV5-5,TRBJ1-5,.,.,CASSLWAPNSNQPQHF,TGTGCCAGCAGCTTGTGGGCTCCGAATAGCAATCAGCCCCAGCATTTT
TRBV4-1,TRBJ1-1,.,.,CASSQSGTPYGEAFF,TGCGCCAGCAGCCAGTCCGGGACACCCTACGGTGAAGCTTTCTTT
TRBV10-3,TRBJ2-2,.,.,CAVDDTNTGELFF,TGTGCCGTGGATGACACGAACACCGGGGAGCTGTTTTTT
TRBV27,TRBJ2-3,.,.,CASGRTVSTDTQYF,TGTGCCAGCGGGCGGACAGTTAGCACAGATACGCAGTATTTT
TRBV18,TRBJ2-1,TRBD1,.,CASSRGQGPNEQFF,TGTGCCAGCTCAAGGGGACAGGGACCCAATGAGCAGTTCTTC
TRBV10-3,TRBJ2-7,TRBD2,.,CAISESRAGGGPEQYF,TGTGCCATCAGTGAGTCTAGGGCGGGAGGTGGGCCCGAGCAGTACTTC
TRBV5-1,TRBJ2-2,.,.,CASTAFVAPLNTGELFF,TGCGCCAGCACTGCTTTCGTGGCCCCCCTCAACACCGGGGAGCTGTTTTTT
TRBV12-5,TRBJ2-3,.,once,CASGLTGLGVTDTQYF,TGTGCTAGTGGTTTGACAGGTCTGGGTGTCACAGATACGCAGTATTTT
TRBV27,TRBJ2-3,TRBD2,.,CASSSAGGAPDTQYF,TGTGCCAGCAGTTCGGCCGGGGGGGCCCCAGATACGCAGTATTTT
TRBV5-6,TRBJ1-3,TRBD1,.,CASSATGTGGNTIYF,TGTGCCAGCAGCGCAACCGGGACAGGTGGAAACACCATATATTTT
TRBV5-1,TRBJ2-3,TRBD2,.,CASSLVPAGGTDTQYF,TGCGCCAGCAGCTTGGTTCCAGCGGGGGGGACAGATACGCAGTATTTT
TRBV10-3,TRBJ2-5,TRBD2,once,CAISDGLAAQETQYF,TGTGCCATCAGTGACGGACTAGCAGCCCAAGAGACCCAGTACTTC
TRBV12-5,TRBJ1-2,.,.,CASGLKADYGYTF,TGTGCTAGTGGTTTGAAGGCGGACTATGGCTACACCTTC
TRBV5-4,TRBJ2-1,.,.,CASSLAAGAFSYNEQFF,TGTGCCAGCAGCTTGGCCGCGGGGGCGTTTTCCTACAATGAGCAGTTCTTC
TRBV28,TRBJ1-2,TRBD1,.,CATHQGAKLYGYTF,TGTGCCACCCACCAGGGGGCCAAGCTCTATGGCTACACCTTC
TRBV18,TRBJ2-5,.,once,CASSPGSSLETQYF,TGTGCCAGCTCACCAGGGAGCAGCTTAGAGACCCAGTACTTC
TRBV2,TRBJ2-1,TRBD1,.,CASSAGTEVYNEQFF,TGTGCCAGCAGTGCCGGGACAGAAGTCTACAATGAGCAGTTCTTC
TRBV6-5,TRBJ1-1,.,.,CASSLSRDTEAFF,TGTGCCAGCAGCCTCTCGAGGGACACTGAAGCTTTCTTT
TRBV18,TRBJ1-4,.,.,CASSKVGQPTNEKLFF,TGTGCCAGCTCTAAAGTCGGACAGCCAACTAATGAAAAACTGTTTTTT
TRBV5-8,TRBJ1-2,.,.,CASRRREGNGYTF,TGTGCCAGCAGGCGGCGAGAGGGAAATGGCTACACCTTC
TRBV27,TRBJ2-7,TRBD2,.,CASSPRLAGIYEQYF,TGTGCCAGCAGTCCTCGGCTAGCGGGGATCTACGAGCAGTACTTC
TRBV19,TRBJ1-1,.,.,CASSIGTVWTEAFF,TGTGCCAGTAGTATAGGGACAGTGTGGACTGAAGCTTTCTTT
TRBV6-6,TRBJ1-2,TRBD1,.,CASSPGQGPYGYTF,TGTGCCAGCAGCCCCGGACAGGGCCCTTATGGCTACACCTTC
TRBV6-5,TRBJ1-1,TRBD1,.,CISRGLYTEAFF,TGCATCTCCAGGGGGCTGTACACTGAAGCTTTCTTT
TRBV10-1,TRBJ1-1,.,.,CASRSGLEAFF,TGCGCCAGCAGGTCAGGGCTCGAGGCTTTCTTT
TRBV5-4,TRBJ1-1,TRBD1,.,CASSFRTGGLSTEAFF,TGTGCCAGCAGCTTTAGGACAGGGGGCTTAAGTACTGAAGCTTTCTTT
TRBV5-1,TRBJ2-4,TRBD2,.,CASSLDPSGGKNIQYF,TGCGCCAGCAGCTTGGACCCTAGCGGGGGGAAAAACATTCAGTACTTC
TRBV5-1,TRBJ1-1,.,few,CASSLDIGRTFF,TGCGCCAGCAGCTTGGATATAGGGAGGACTTTCTTT
TRBV11-2,TRBJ2-1,TRBD2,.,CASSLVAGLWNEQFF,TGTGCCAGCAGCTTAGTAGCGGGACTATGGAATGAGCAGTTCTTC
TRBV7-9,TRBJ2-7,TRBD2,.,CASSLGSGTSGRADEQYF,TGTGCCAGCAGCTTAGGCAGCGGGACTAGCGGGAGAGCGGACGAGCAGTACTTC
TRBV5-1,TRBJ2-7,.,.,CASSIREGAGEQYF,TGCGCCAGCAGTATACGGGAGGGGGCCGGCGAGCAGTACTTC
TRBV11-3,TRBJ2-1,.,.,CASRQGGDEQFF,TGTGCCAGCAGACAGGGTGGCGATGAGCAGTTCTTC
TRBV2,TRBJ1-1,.,.,CAAGVQQGMNTEAFF,TGTGCCGCAGGGGTCCAACAGGGAATGAACACTGAAGCTTTCTTT
TRBV10-3,TRBJ1-4,.,once,CAISAERGAGEKLFF,TGTGCCATCAGTGCAGAGCGGGGGGCAGGAGAAAAACTGTTTTTT
TRBV6-4,TRBJ2-1,.,.,CASSDSPATSGEQFF,TGTGCCAGCAGTGACTCCCCGGCCACCAGCGGTGAGCAGTTCTTC